These 23 T cell receptor beta chains originate from one sample sequenced in a study of OX40 agonist ivuxolimab in advanced cancers. Profiled with immunoSEQ multiplex PCR; TCRdb holds only in-frame clones, not every one. The sample contains 55,000 to 75,000 clones, roughly 90% of which appear only once. The sequencing here drew on CD4+ or CD8+ T cells sorted from blood, taken in a trial of the OX40 agonist ivuxolimab. The receptors shown here come from an adult with an advanced solid tumor such as melanoma, head and neck, liver or kidney cancer.

The chain recombines TRBV7-2 with TRBJ2-7; 12 nucleotides line up with TRBD2. The V and J ends lost 4 bases and 4 bases, in that order; junction bases with no gene match: 5. From germline, CDR1 is SGHTA and CDR2 FQGNSA. The CDR3 runs to 15 residues. CDR3 amino acids: CASSSTSGRSYEQYF. CDR3 in DNA: TGTGCCAGCAGCTCAACTAGCGGGAGGTCTTACGAGCAGTACTTC.

This chain joins TRBV21-1 and TRBJ1-2. TRBV21-1 is annotated as a pseudogene. The CDR3 is made up of 16 amino acids. The CDR3, as DNA: TGTGCCAGCAGCAAAGGTCCAAGGAGGGGGTCCTATGGCTACACCTTC. Its protein is CASSKGPRRGSYGYTF.

By proportion, this clone is medium-sized. V and J are TRBV29-1 and TRBJ1-4, with D unclear. Per germline, CDR1 SQVTM and CDR2 ANQGSEA. Trimming pared 3 bases from V and 8 bases from J, leaving 13 bases between. The CDR3 totals 13 residues. CDR3 nucleotides: TGCAGCGTTGACGGCCAGGCCGGGGAAAAACTGTTTTTT. Protein sequence: CSVDGQAGEKLFF.

The gene calls are TRBV6-6 and TRBJ1-3; D is perhaps TRBD1 (5 bases). CDR1 and CDR2 from the germline V gene are MNHNY and SVGAGI (reference sequence). The CDR3 loop spans 14 amino acids. V lost 5 bases and J 0 bases, leaving 8 bases between the germline ends. The CDR3 region is CASSAGPSGNTIYF. For the CDR3, the DNA is TGTGCCAGCAGTGCGGGACCCTCTGGAAACACCATATATTTT.

This clone was observed a handful of times. The gene calls are TRBV11-1 and TRBJ2-7; D is possibly TRBD1 (7 bases). Trimming stripped 1 base from V and 6 bases from J, with 13 bases between. The CDR3 covers 14 residues. Germline assignment: CDR1 SGHAT and CDR2 FQDESV (reference sequence). CDR3 region: CASSLDRGGGEQYF. CDR3 nucleotides: TGTGCCAGCAGCTTAGACAGGGGAGGAGGCGAGCAGTACTTC.

The chain is built from TRBV2 and TRBJ2-3; no firm D call. With 6 bases removed from V and 4 bases from J, the gap between germline ends came to 5 bases. The CDR3 totals 11 residues. CDR1 and CDR2 from the germline V gene are SNHLY and FYNNEI. The CDR3, as DNA: TGTGCCAGCAGGGAGCCAGATACGCAGTATTTT. Translated, it gives CASREPDTQYF.

The rearrangement uses TRBV6-1 and TRBJ2-7; 7 bases match TRBD1. The CDR3 sequence is 14 residues long. CDR1 and CDR2 from the germline V gene are MNHNS and SASEGT. With V trimmed by 4 bases and J by 1 base, 4 bases remained unmatched. CDR3 nucleotides: TGTGCCAGCAGTGCGTACAGGGGATCCTACGAGCAGTACTTC. As protein: CASSAYRGSYEQYF.

This sequence joins TRBV9 and TRBJ2-5; 11 nucleotides line up with TRBD2. From germline, CDR1 is SGDLS and CDR2 YYNGEE. CDR3 size: 16 residues. V shed 0 bases and J 2 bases; nucleotides not matched to a gene: 3. The CDR3 reads CASSVAGTSGQETQYF. The CDR3 DNA follows: TGTGCCAGCAGCGTAGCAGGGACTAGCGGACAAGAGACCCAGTACTTC.

The rearrangement uses TRBV10-1 and TRBJ2-3; 11 bases line up with TRBD2. The CDR3 totals 16 residues. Germline V gene lookup returns CDR1 WNHNN and CDR2 SYGVQD (reference sequence). After removal of 4 bases from V and 1 base from J, the junction contained 4 bases not matched to a gene. The CDR3 spells CASSGGLADRTDTQYF. CDR3 coding DNA: TGCGCCAGCAGTGGGGGACTAGCGGACCGCACAGATACGCAGTATTTT.

The V and J genes are TRBV10-3 and TRBJ2-3; 10 bases match TRBD1. Losses at the gene ends were 3 bases for V and 0 bases for J; bases not matched to a gene: 12. The CDR3 covers 19 residues. The germline V gene has CDR1 ENHRY and CDR2 SYGVKD. CDR3 DNA sequence: TGTGCCATCAGTGACTCCCGGACAGGGGGAGGATCGAGCACAGATACGCAGTATTTT. Amino acid sequence: CAISDSRTGGGSSTDTQYF.

J is TRBJ2-2 and V is TRBV10-3, with 7 positions matching TRBD1. The V gene's germline CDR1 is ENHRY and CDR2 SYGVKD. This CDR3 has 16 amino acids. After removal of 3 bases from V and 2 bases from J, the junction contained 6 bases not matched to a gene. The CDR3 DNA reads TGTGCCATCAGTGATAGGGACAGACTAAACACCGGGGAGCTGTTTTTT. It is translated as CAISDRDRLNTGELFF.

This rearrangement joins TRBV18 to TRBJ2-1; D unclear. The CDR3 has 15 amino acids. V was clipped by 0 bases and J by 2 bases, with 8 bases between them. Germline CDR1 KGHSH, CDR2 LQKENI. Here the CDR3 DNA reads TGTGCCAGCTCACCACCCTCTAGAACCTACAATGAGCAGTTCTTC. Translated, it gives CASSPPSRTYNEQFF.

V is TRBV5-8 and J is TRBJ1-2; 7 bases fit TRBD1. The V gene end was trimmed by 3 bases and the J gene end by 7 bases; junction bases not matched to a gene: 6. Germline-derived CDR1 and CDR2 are SGHTS and YDEGEE. CDR3 length: 13 amino acids. The CDR3 loop is CASSWTQGGGYTF. In nucleotides, the CDR3 is TGTGCCAGCAGCTGGACCCAGGGGGGTGGCTACACCTTC.

This clone was seen once. The genes are TRBV7-9 and TRBJ2-1, with a tentative D call TRBD2 (5 bases). CDR3 length equals 16 residues. V lost 0 bases and J 6 bases, leaving 15 bases between the germline ends. Germline values: CDR1 SEHNR, CDR2 FQNEAQ (reference sequence). This CDR3 reads CASSLALDSKGNEQFF. The DNA for the CDR3 is TGTGCCAGCAGCTTAGCGTTGGACTCCAAAGGCAATGAGCAGTTCTTC.

This rearrangement joins TRBV29-1 to TRBJ1-1; a weak D match, TRBD1 (5 bases). The CDR3 runs to 13 residues. V lost 7 bases and J lost 0, with 12 bases in between. CDR1 SQVTM and CDR2 ANQGSEA come from the germline V gene. CDR3 residues: CSACAGLNTEAFF. CDR3 sequence (DNA): TGCAGCGCCTGCGCAGGGCTGAACACTGAAGCTTTCTTT.

The chain joins TRBV14 to TRBJ2-2; TRBD1 matches at 8 bases. J was trimmed by 3 bases and V by 2 bases; bases with no gene match: 8. The CDR3 contains 17 residues. The germline V gene encodes CDR1 SGHDN and CDR2 FVKESK. CDR3 loop: CASSQLVTGDHTGELFF. The CDR3 nucleotides are TGTGCCAGCAGCCAACTCGTGACAGGGGACCACACCGGGGAGCTGTTTTTT. Full variable domain (outside the CDR3, taken from reference TRBV14 and TRBJ2-2): EAGVTQFPSHSVIEKGQTVTLRCDPISGHDNLYWYRRVMGKEIKFLLHFVKESKQDESGMPNNRFLAERTGGTYSTLKVQPAELEDSGVYFCASSQLVTGDHTGELFFGEGSRLTVL.

Remarks on this clone: Other DNA sequences in this specimen translate into the identical CDR3. The chain carries TRBV11-3 and TRBJ1-2; D gene unclear. The CDR3 spans 12 residues. The germline V gene has CDR1 SGHNT and CDR2 YENEEA. Deletions cut 5 bases from V and 4 bases from J, with 8 bases between. This chain's CDR3 is CASSRDRYGYTF. The CDR3 bases are TGTGCCAGCAGCCGAGACCGCTATGGCTACACCTTC.

The genes are TRBV9 and TRBJ2-3; perhaps TRBD2 as D (6 bases). Germline V gene data show CDR1 as SGDLS and CDR2 as YYNGEE. The CDR3 is made up of 14 amino acids. Trimming took off 4 bases at V and 2 bases at J, with 11 bases between the two ends. The CDR3 region is CASSKLAHTDTQYF. The CDR3 nucleotides are TGTGCCAGCAGCAAGCTAGCGCACACAGATACGCAGTATTTT.

This chain joins TRBV19 and TRBJ2-4; D is tentatively TRBD1 or TRBD2 (8 bases each). The CDR3 loop spans 18 amino acids. Per germline, CDR1 LNHDA and CDR2 SQIVND (reference sequence). V shed 4 bases and J shed 4 bases, with 23 bases lying between them. In DNA form, the CDR3 reads TGTGCCAGTAGTACCCTCGGGACAGGAGGGACTAGTAAAAACATTCAGTACTTC. This encodes CASSTLGTGGTSKNIQYF.

The chain recombines TRBV25-1 with TRBJ2-2, with D hard to call. V was cut by 1 base and J by 1 base, with 7 bases left in between. The CDR3 consists of 15 residues. From germline, CDR1 is MGHDK and CDR2 SYGVNS. CDR3 protein: CASSESVKNTGELFF. CDR3 DNA: TGTGCCAGCAGTGAATCAGTCAAGAACACCGGGGAGCTGTTTTTT.

This clone was detected only a few times. The rearrangement uses TRBV11-2 and TRBJ1-1; 7 bases agree with TRBD1. Germline lookup yields CDR1 SGHAT and CDR2 FQNNGV. The CDR3 contains 15 residues. With 5 bases clipped from V and 1 base from J, the junction kept 7 bases outside the gene matches. CDR3 nucleotide sequence: TGTGCCAGCAGCCCGACAGGGCAGGGGAACACTGAAGCTTTCTTT. Amino acids: CASSPTGQGNTEAFF.

The chain uses TRBV19 and TRBJ1-1; no firm D call. Germline V lookup: CDR1 LNHDA, CDR2 SQIVND (reference sequence). The V end was cut by 5 bases, the J end by 0 bases, with 7 bases between. The length of the CDR3 is 13 residues. In DNA, the CDR3 is TGTGCCAGTAGTGACACATTGAACACTGAAGCTTTCTTT. This codes for CASSDTLNTEAFF.

V usage is TRBV11-2 and J usage is TRBJ2-7, with D uncertain. V dropped 2 bases and J dropped 4 bases, with 9 bases sitting between them. The CDR3 is made up of 13 amino acids. Germline V gives CDR1 SGHAT, CDR2 FQNNGV. In DNA, the CDR3 is TGTGCCAGCAGCTTAAGCGACGAATACGAGCAGTACTTC. Its translation: CASSLSDEYEQYF.